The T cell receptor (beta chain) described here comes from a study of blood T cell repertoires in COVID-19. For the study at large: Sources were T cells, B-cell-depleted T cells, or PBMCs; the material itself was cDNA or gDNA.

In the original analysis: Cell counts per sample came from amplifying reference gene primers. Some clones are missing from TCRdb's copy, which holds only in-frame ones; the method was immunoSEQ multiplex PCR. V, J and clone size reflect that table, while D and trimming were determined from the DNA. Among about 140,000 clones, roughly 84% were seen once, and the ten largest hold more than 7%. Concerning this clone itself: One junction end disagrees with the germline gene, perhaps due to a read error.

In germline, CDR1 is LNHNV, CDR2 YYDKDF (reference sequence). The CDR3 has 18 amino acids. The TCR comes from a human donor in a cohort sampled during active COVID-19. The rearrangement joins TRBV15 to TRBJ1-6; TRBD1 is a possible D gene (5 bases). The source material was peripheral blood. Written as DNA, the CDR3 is TGTGCCACCAGCCGAGAACGGGTTGGGGGGACCTATAATTCACCCCTCCACTTT. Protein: CATSRERVGGTYNSPLHF.